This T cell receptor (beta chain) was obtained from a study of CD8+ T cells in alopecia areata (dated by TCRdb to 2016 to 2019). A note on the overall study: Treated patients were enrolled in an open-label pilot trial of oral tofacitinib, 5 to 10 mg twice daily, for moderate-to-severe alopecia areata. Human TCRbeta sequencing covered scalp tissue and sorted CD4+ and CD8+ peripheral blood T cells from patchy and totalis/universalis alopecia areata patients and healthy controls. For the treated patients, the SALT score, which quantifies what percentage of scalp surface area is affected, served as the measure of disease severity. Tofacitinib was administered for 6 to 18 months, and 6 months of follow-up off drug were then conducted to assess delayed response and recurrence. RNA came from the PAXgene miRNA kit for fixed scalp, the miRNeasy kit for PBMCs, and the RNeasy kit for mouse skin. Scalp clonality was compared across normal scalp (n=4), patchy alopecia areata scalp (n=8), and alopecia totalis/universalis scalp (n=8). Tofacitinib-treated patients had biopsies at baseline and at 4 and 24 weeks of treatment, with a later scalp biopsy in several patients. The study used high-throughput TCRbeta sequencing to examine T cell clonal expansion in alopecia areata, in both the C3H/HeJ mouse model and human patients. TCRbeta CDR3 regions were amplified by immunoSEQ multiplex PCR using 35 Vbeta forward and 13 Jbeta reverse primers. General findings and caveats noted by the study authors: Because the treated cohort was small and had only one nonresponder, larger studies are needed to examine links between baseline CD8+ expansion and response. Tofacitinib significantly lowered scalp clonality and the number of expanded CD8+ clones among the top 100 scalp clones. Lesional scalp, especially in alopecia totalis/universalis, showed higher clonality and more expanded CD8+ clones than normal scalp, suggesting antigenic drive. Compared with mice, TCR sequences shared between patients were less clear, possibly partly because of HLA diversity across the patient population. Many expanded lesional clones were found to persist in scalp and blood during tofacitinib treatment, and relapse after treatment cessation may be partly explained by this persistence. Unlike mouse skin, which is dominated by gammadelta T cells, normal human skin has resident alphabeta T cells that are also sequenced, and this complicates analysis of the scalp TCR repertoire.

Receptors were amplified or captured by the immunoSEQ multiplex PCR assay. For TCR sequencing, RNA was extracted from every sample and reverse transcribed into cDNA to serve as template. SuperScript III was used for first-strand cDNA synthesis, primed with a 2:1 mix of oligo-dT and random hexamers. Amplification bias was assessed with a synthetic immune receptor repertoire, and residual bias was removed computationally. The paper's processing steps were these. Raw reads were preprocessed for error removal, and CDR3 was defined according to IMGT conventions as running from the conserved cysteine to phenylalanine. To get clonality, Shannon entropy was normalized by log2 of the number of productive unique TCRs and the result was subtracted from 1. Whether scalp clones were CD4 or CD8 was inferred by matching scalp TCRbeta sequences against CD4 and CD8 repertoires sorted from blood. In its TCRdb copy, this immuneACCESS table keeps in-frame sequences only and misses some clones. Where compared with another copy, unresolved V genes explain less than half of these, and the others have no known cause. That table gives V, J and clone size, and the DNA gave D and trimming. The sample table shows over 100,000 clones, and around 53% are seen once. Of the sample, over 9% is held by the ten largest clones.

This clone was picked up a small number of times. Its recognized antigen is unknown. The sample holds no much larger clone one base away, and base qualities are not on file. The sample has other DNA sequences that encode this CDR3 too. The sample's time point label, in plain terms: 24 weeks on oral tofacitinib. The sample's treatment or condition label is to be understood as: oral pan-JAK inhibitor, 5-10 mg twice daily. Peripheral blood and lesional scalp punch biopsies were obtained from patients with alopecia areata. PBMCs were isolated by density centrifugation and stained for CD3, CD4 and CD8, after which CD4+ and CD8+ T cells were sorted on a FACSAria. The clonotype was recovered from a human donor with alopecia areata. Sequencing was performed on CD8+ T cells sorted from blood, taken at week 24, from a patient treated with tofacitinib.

The DNA reads TGTGCCAGCAGCTGGGACAGGGGGACTGAAGCTTTCTTT. Its product reads: CASSWDRGTEAFF. The chain is assembled from TRBV5-6 and TRBJ1-1; TRBD1 matches 11 bases in the middle. CDR1 SGHDT and CDR2 YYEEEE are derived from the germline V gene. The junction shows trimming of 3 bases on V and 5 bases on J, and the gene matches do not reach 0 bases of it. CDR3 length: 13 amino acids, cysteine to phenylalanine. Only the CDR3 part of the read is kept: 39 bases, read in frame from the first base.